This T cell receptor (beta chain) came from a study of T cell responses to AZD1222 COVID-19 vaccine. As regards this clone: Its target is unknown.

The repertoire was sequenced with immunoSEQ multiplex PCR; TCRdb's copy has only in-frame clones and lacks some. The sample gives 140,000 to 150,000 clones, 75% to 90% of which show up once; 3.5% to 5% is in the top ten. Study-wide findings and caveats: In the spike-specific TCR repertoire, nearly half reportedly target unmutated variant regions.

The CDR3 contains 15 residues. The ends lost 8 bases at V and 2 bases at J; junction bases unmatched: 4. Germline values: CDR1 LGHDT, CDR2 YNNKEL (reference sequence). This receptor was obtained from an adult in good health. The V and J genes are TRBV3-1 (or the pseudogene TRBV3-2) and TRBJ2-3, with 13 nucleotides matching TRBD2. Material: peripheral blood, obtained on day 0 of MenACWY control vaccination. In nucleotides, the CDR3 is TGTGCCAGCCGACTAGCGGGGGGCTTCACAGATACGCAGTATTTT. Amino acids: CASRLAGGFTDTQYF.